The 10 T cell receptor beta chains below come from one sample, sequenced in a study of T-cell memory formation after mild COVID-19 (dated by TCRdb to 2020 to 2023). The library was produced with 5' RACE. Sequencing relied on an Illumina NovaSeq 6000. TCRdb reprocessing: public reads trimmed at Q25 with fastp, clones called with MiXCR, in-frame beta chains kept. CDR3 protein duplicates are merged, each entry listing the most common genes and DNA. Within this sample are around 530,000 distinct CDR3 sequences, with about a fifth of them counted one time only. Roughly 8.3% of the sample is held by the ten biggest clonotypes. The sequencing sample was made of PBMCs or a T cell subset sorted from them (not recorded which). The receptors come from an adult woman who had mild COVID-19 (a few samples of this study predate the infection). The sample titles of this study are shuffled in the database, so cell type and time point are left out; the donor was told from shared clones.

The chain carries TRBV9 and TRBJ1-1; D gene unclear. V was clipped by 1 base and J by 1 base, with 11 bases between them. The CDR3 is 15 amino acids. Germline CDR1 reads SGDLS; CDR2 reads YYNGEE. The CDR3 spells CASSVSREPNTEAFF. Written as DNA, the CDR3 is TGTGCCAGCAGCGTATCGAGGGAACCGAACACTGAAGCTTTCTTT. The full variable domain, rest sourced from reference TRBV9 and TRBJ1-1, is DSGVTQTPKHLITATGQRVTLRCSPRSGDLSVYWYQQSLDQGLQFLIQYYNGEERAKGNILERFSAQQFPDLHSELNLSSLELGDSALYFCASSVSREPNTEAFFGQGTRLTVV.

The chain links TRBV19 to TRBJ1-2; tentatively, D is TRBD1 (5 bases). The germline V gene has CDR1 LNHDA and CDR2 SQIVND (reference sequence). Trimming shortened V by 3 bases and J by 4 bases, and 12 bases separated the two germline ends. The length of the CDR3 is 14 residues. The CDR3 spells CASSILAGGYGYTF. CDR3 bases: TGTGCCAGTAGTATTTTAGCCGGGGGCTATGGCTACACCTTC.

The V and J genes are TRBV30 and TRBJ1-4, with D uncertain. The CDR3 runs to 11 residues. Germline values: CDR1 GTSNPN, CDR2 SVGIG (reference sequence). Trimming left V 8 bases short and J 5 bases short, with 9 bases between. Written as DNA, the CDR3 is TGTGCCATAAGTGCCAATGAAAAACTGTTTTTT. This translates into CAISANEKLFF.

The chain combines TRBV5-1 with TRBJ2-7; D perhaps matches TRBD2 (5 bases). The V end was cut by 0 bases, the J end by 8 bases, with 12 bases between. Looked up from germline, CDR1 is SGHRS and CDR2 is YFSETQ. The CDR3 is 13 residues long. CDR3 residues: CASSLGATGKQYF. Here the CDR3 DNA reads TGCGCCAGCAGCTTGGGGGCGACGGGGAAGCAGTACTTC.

The rearrangement joins TRBV29-1 to TRBJ1-1; maybe TRBD1 (5 bases). Trimming left V 6 bases short and J 0 bases short, with 11 bases between. Germline loops: CDR1 SQVTM, CDR2 ANQGSEA. The CDR3 runs 13 residues. DNA for the CDR3: TGCAGCGTATGCAGGGTTTTGAACACTGAAGCTTTCTTT. This codes for CSVCRVLNTEAFF. Full variable domain (outside the CDR3, taken from reference TRBV29-1 and TRBJ1-1): SAVISQKPSRDICQRGTSLTIQCQVDSQVTMMFWYRQQPGQSLTLIATANQGSEATYESGFVIDKFPISRPNLTFSTLTVSNMSPEDSSIYLCSVCRVLNTEAFFGQGTRLTVV.

This clonotype has a handful of counts. The chain has TRBV20-1 and TRBJ2-5; 9 positions match TRBD2. V lost 0 bases to trimming and J lost 2 bases; unmatched junction nucleotides: 4. Germline CDR1 and CDR2: DFQATT and SNEGSKA (reference sequence). This CDR3 comprises 15 residues. CDR3: CSARDTTSGQETQYF. DNA of the CDR3: TGCAGTGCTAGAGATACGACTAGCGGACAAGAGACCCAGTACTTC.

This chain joins TRBV9 and TRBJ2-7, with a possible D match to TRBD1 (6 bases). The CDR3 contains 15 residues. CDR1 and CDR2 from the germline V gene are SGDLS and YYNGEE. V shed 0 bases and J shed 0 bases, with 10 bases lying between them. CDR3 region: CASSVAPTGSYEQYF. The DNA for the CDR3 is TGTGCCAGCAGCGTAGCTCCGACAGGCTCCTACGAGCAGTACTTC.

A few counts support this clonotype. This chain's CDR3 is CASSPGTGDDNEQFF. The CDR3 DNA reads TGTGCCAGCAGCCCCGGGACAGGGGACGACAATGAGCAGTTCTTC. This chain uses TRBV7-9 with TRBJ2-1; 10 bases map to TRBD1. The trim removed 5 bases at V and 5 bases at J, leaving 6 bases unmatched. The CDR3 spans 15 residues. Germline V gene sequence: CDR1 SEHNR, CDR2 FQNEAQ (reference sequence).

The J gene is TRBJ2-1, the V gene TRBV12-3 or TRBV12-4; D is unresolved. The V end lost 4 bases, the J end lost 10 bases, and 8 bases lay between the germline ends. The CDR3 covers 11 residues. CDR3 in amino acids: CASSYGSEQFF. The CDR3, as DNA: TGTGCCAGCAGTTACGGCAGCGAGCAGTTCTTC.

This clonotype has more than one count but fewer than ten. V is TRBV29-1 and J is TRBJ2-5, with D perhaps matching TRBD1 (6 bases). The V gene lost 6 bases and the J gene lost 6 bases, with 26 bases spanning the gap. Per germline, CDR1 SQVTM and CDR2 ANQGSEA. This CDR3 contains 16 residues. DNA of the CDR3: TGCAGCGTGGGGTCTCGCGAATTACAGGGATCCAAGACCCAGTACTTC. This encodes CSVGSRELQGSKTQYF.